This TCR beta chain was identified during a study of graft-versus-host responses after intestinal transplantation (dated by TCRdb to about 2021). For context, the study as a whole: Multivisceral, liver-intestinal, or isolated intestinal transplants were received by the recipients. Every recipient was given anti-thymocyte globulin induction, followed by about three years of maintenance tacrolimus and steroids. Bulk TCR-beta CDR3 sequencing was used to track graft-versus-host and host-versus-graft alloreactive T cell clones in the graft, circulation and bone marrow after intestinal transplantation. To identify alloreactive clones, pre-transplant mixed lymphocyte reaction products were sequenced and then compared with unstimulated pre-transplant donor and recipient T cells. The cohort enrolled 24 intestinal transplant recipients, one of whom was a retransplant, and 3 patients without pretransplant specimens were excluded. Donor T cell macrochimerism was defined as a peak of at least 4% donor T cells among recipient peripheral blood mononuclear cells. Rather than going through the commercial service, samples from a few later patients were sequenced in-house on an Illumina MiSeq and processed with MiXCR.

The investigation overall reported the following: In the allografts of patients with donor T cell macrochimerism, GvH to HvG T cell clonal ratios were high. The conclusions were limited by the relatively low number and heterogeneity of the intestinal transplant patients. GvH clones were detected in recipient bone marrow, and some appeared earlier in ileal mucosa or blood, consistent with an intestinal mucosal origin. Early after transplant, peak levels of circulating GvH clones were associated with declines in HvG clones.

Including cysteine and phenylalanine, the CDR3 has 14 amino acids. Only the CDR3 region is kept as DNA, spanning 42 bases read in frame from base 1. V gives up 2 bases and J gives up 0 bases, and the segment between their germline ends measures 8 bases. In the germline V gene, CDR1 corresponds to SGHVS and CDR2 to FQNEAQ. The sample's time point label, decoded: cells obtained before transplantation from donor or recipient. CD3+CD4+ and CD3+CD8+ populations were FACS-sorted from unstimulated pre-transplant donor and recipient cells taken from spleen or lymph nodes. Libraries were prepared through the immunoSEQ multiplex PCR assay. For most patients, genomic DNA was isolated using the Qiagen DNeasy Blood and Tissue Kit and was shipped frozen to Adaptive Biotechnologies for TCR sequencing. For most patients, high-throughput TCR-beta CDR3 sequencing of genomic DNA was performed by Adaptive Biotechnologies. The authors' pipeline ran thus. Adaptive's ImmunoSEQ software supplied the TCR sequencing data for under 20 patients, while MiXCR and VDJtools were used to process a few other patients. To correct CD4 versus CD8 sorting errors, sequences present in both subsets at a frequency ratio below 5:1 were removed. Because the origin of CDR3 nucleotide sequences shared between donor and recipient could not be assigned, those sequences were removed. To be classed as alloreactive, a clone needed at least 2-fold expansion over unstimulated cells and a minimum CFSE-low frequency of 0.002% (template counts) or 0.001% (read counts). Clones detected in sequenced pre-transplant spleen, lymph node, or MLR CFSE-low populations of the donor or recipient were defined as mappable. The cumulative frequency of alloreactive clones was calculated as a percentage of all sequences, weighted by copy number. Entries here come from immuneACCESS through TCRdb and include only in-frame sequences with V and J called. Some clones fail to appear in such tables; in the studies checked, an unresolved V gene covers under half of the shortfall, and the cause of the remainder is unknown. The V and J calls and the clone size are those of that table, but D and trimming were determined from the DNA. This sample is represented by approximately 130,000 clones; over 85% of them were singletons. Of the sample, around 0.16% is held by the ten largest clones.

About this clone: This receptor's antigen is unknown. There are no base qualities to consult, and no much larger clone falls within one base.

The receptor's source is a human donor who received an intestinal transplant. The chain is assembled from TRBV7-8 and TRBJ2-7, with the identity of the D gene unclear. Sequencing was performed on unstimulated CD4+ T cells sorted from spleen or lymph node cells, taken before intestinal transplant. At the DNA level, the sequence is TGTGCCAGCAGCTTATTCCGGAGCTCCTACGAGCAGTACTTC. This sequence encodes CASSLFRSSYEQYF.